These T cell receptor beta chains were read from a single sample in a study of a mutant IDH1 vaccine in newly diagnosed glioma. Here immunoSEQ multiplex PCR was the method, and the copy in TCRdb shows in-frame clones only, minus some. The table shows tens of thousands of clones, with over 70% occurring only once. For these receptors, no antigen is known. The sample consisted of PBMCs, taken from a glioma patient whose treatment included an IDH1 peptide vaccine. The source of these receptors is a man between 18 and 35 years old with glioma. Both conserved end residues are part of each CDR3. Fields, in order: D gene, V gene, J gene, clone size, CDR3 protein, CDR3 DNA. A D gene is named only where the DNA matches it firmly. Clone size is shown for a subset of rows, as once, few, many or a class of expanded clone.

>NA|TRBV19|TRBJ2-1|NA
CASTPNPGTGNNEQFF
TGTGCCAGTACCCCGAACCCCGGGACTGGGAACAATGAGCAGTTCTTC
>TRBD1|TRBV28|TRBJ2-7|NA
CASSFLGTGTEQYF
TGTGCCAGCAGTTTCCTAGGGACAGGGACCGAGCAGTACTTC
>NA|TRBV5-4|TRBJ2-2|NA
CASRHKGPNPGELFF
TGTGCCAGCAGACACAAGGGACCAAACCCCGGGGAGCTGTTTTTT
>TRBD2|TRBV28|TRBJ2-7|NA
CASSVGLARTYEQYF
TGTGCCAGCAGTGTCGGACTAGCGCGAACCTACGAGCAGTACTTC
>TRBD1|TRBV2|TRBJ2-5|NA
CASWDEGALETQYF
TGTGCCAGCTGGGACGAGGGGGCGCTGGAGACCCAGTACTTC
>TRBD1|TRBV9|TRBJ1-5|NA
CASSGGQPHQPQHF
TGTGCCAGCAGCGGGGGACAGCCCCATCAGCCCCAGCATTTT
>NA|TRBV27|TRBJ2-3|once
CASRTGQDTQYF
TGTGCCAGCAGGACGGGGCAAGATACGCAGTATTTT
>TRBD1|TRBV6-5|TRBJ1-5|once
CASRNRGSNQPQHF
TGTGCCAGCCGGAACAGGGGTAGCAATCAGCCCCAGCATTTT
>NA|TRBV25-1|TRBJ1-2|NA
CASSEGSPYGYTF
TGTGCCAGCAGTGAGGGGAGCCCCTATGGCTACACCTTC
>NA|TRBV28|TRBJ1-3|NA
CASRYRTPSGNTIYF
TGTGCCAGCAGATACAGGACCCCTTCTGGAAACACCATATATTTT
>TRBD2|TRBV2|TRBJ2-3|NA
CASSGSLAGGGDTQYF
TGTGCCAGCAGTGGGTCTCTAGCGGGAGGCGGAGATACGCAGTATTTT
>NA|TRBV27|TRBJ2-7|NA
CASSLGYLYEQYF
TGTGCCAGCTCTTTGGGGTATCTCTACGAGCAGTACTTC
>TRBD1|TRBV6-5|TRBJ2-1|NA
CASSLDRVRNEQFF
TGTGCCAGCAGTCTTGACAGGGTACGCAATGAGCAGTTCTTC
>TRBD1|TRBV11-2|TRBJ2-4|NA
CASSLWTGSGIQYF
TGTGCCAGCAGCCTTTGGACAGGTTCTGGCATTCAGTACTTC
>TRBD2|TRBV19|TRBJ2-1|few
CASSISSGSSGYNEQFF
TGTGCCAGTAGTATAAGTAGCGGGAGCTCCGGCTACAATGAGCAGTTCTTC
>TRBD2|TRBV30|TRBJ2-3|NA
CAWRGLGGRKTDTQYF
TGTGCCTGGAGAGGCTTGGGCGGGAGGAAGACAGATACGCAGTATTTT
>NA|TRBV18|TRBJ2-2|NA
CASSPRTGELFF
TGTGCCAGCTCACCAAGGACCGGGGAGCTGTTTTTT
>NA|TRBV7-8|TRBJ1-1|NA
CASSQRRVNTEAFF
TGTGCCAGCAGCCAACGCAGGGTGAACACTGAAGCTTTCTTT
>NA|TRBV6-5|TRBJ1-5|NA
CASSYSSVYNQPQHF
TGTGCCAGCAGTTACTCGAGCGTCTACAATCAGCCCCAGCATTTT
>NA|TRBV5-6|TRBJ1-2|NA
CAGVGDSQYSYTF
TGTGCCGGGGTCGGTGACAGCCAATATTCCTACACCTTC
>TRBD1|TRBV19|TRBJ1-2|NA
CASSIRQGTNYGYTF
TGTGCCAGTAGTATCCGACAGGGGACTAACTATGGCTACACCTTC
>TRBD1|TRBV27|TRBJ2-1|NA
CASSLATGEFDEQFF
TGTGCCAGCAGTTTGGCGACAGGGGAGTTCGATGAGCAGTTCTTC
>TRBD1|TRBV7-3|TRBJ1-1|few
CASSLTTGMNTEAFF
TGTGCCAGCAGCCTGACGACAGGGATGAACACTGAAGCTTTCTTT
>TRBD2|TRBV28|TRBJ2-3|NA
CASGYPPGLESDTQYF
TGTGCCAGCGGCTACCCTCCGGGACTAGAATCCGATACGCAGTATTTT
>TRBD2|TRBV27|TRBJ2-7|NA
CASSHSGIAGASYEQYF
TGTGCCAGCAGTCACTCGGGGATAGCGGGGGCCTCCTACGAGCAGTACTTC
>NA|TRBV4-3|TRBJ1-5|NA
CASSQEVVFGANNQPQHF
TGCGCCAGCAGCCAAGAAGTGGTATTCGGGGCCAACAATCAGCCCCAGCATTTT
>NA|TRBV2|TRBJ2-7|once
CASSEGGAYEQYF
TGTGCCAGCAGTGAAGGAGGGGCGTACGAGCAGTACTTC
>NA|TRBV5-5|TRBJ1-5|few
CASSQDTHSNQPQHF
TGTGCCAGCAGCCAAGACACGCATAGCAATCAGCCCCAGCATTTT
>NA|TRBV6-6|TRBJ2-7|NA
CASNPTASYEQYF
TGTGCCAGCAACCCGACAGCCTCCTACGAGCAGTACTTC
>NA|TRBV4-1|TRBJ1-5|NA
CASSQDPGGHQPQHF
TGCGCCAGCAGCCAAGATCCGGGGGGGCATCAGCCCCAGCATTTT
>TRBD1|TRBV7-6|TRBJ1-5|NA
CASSLDRGQGQPQHF
TGTGCCAGCAGCTTGGACAGGGGGCAGGGTCAGCCCCAGCATTTT
>TRBD1|TRBV4-3|TRBJ1-1|NA
CASSQDGAGGRYTEAFF
TGCGCCAGCAGCCAAGATGGGGCAGGGGGACGTTACACTGAAGCTTTCTTT
>TRBD1|TRBV4-1|TRBJ2-7|NA
CASSPSRFRDSKNYEQYF
TGCGCCAGCAGCCCCTCCCGTTTCCGGGACAGTAAAAACTACGAGCAGTACTTC
>NA|TRBV7-8|TRBJ1-5|NA
CASSSREVGPNQPQHF
TGTGCCAGCAGCTCACGGGAGGTGGGACCCAATCAGCCCCAGCATTTT
>TRBD1|TRBV5-1|TRBJ2-6|NA
CASSLMGQGSSGANVLTF
TGCGCCAGCAGCTTGATGGGACAGGGTTCCTCTGGGGCCAACGTCCTGACTTTC
>NA|TRBV9|TRBJ1-5|NA
CASSFSSHSNQPQHF
TGTGCCAGCAGTTTTTCTTCCCATAGCAATCAGCCCCAGCATTTT
>NA|TRBV2|TRBJ2-3|NA
CASSAHTGPPDTQYF
TGTGCCAGCAGTGCCCACACAGGTCCCCCGGATACGCAGTATTTT
>NA|TRBV2|TRBJ1-1|NA
CASTPLELNTEAFF
TGTGCCAGCACCCCGTTAGAGTTGAACACTGAAGCTTTCTTT
>NA|TRBV27|TRBJ2-7|NA
CASSLVGDKAYEQYF
TGTGCCAGCAGTTTAGTTGGGGACAAGGCCTACGAGCAGTACTTC
>NA|TRBV27|TRBJ1-1|NA
CASSLGGGAAEAFF
TGTGCCAGCAGTTTGGGGGGGGGCGCGGCTGAAGCTTTCTTT
>NA|TRBV6-1|TRBJ1-3|NA
CASSAQATTLIYF
TGTGCCAGCAGTGCCCAGGCCACTACCTTAATATATTTT
>NA|TRBV9|TRBJ1-1|NA
CASSGGWGTEAFF
TGTGCCAGCAGCGGGGGGTGGGGGACTGAAGCTTTCTTT